The clone carrying this TCR beta chain was detected ten times or more. Antigen unknown. This specimen comes from a study of CD8+ T cells in alopecia areata. RNA, once extracted, was reverse transcribed into cDNA for use as the sequencing template. Sequencing used immunoSEQ multiplex PCR; TCRdb keeps in-frame clones, though not all of them. The sample contains approximately 180,000 clones, 58% of which appear only once. Indicated treatment: oral pan-JAK inhibitor, 5-10 mg twice daily. Deletions cut 2 bases from V and 0 bases from J, with 12 bases between. The CDR3 consists of 15 residues. Germline V lookup: CDR1 SGHNT, CDR2 YYREEE (reference sequence). Study-level results: Scalp clonality decreased significantly with tofacitinib, and so did expanded CD8+ clones among the top 100. In scalp and blood, many expanded lesional clones persisted during tofacitinib. Lesional scalp displayed greater clonality than normal scalp, most notably in alopecia totalis/universalis. Because one nonresponder was included, the link of baseline CD8+ expansion to response is considered uncertain.

The chain carries TRBV5-4 and TRBJ2-7; D unresolved. This sequence originates from a human donor with alopecia areata. This sample comprised CD4+ T cells sorted from blood, obtained at roughly week 55, from a patient treated with tofacitinib. DNA for the CDR3: TGTGCCAGCAGCTTTGTGTGCAACGGCTCCTACGAGCAGTACTTC. Protein product: CASSFVCNGSYEQYF.